This T cell receptor (beta chain) was sequenced during a study of blood T cell repertoires in COVID-19. CDR1 MNHEY and CDR2 SMNVEV come from the germline V gene (reference sequence). Trimming took off 3 bases at V and 1 base at J, with 12 bases between the two ends. The CDR3 is made up of 15 amino acids. Per the study methods: Amplification with reference gene primers provided the estimates of nucleated cell counts. Clones were read by immunoSEQ multiplex PCR, and TCRdb kept only the in-frame ones, dropping some. The V and J calls and clone size come from that table; D and trimming were worked out from the DNA. The sample holds around 250,000 clones; approximately 87% are singletons and the top ten take 5.5% to 8%.

The chain employs TRBV27 and TRBJ1-1; possibly TRBD1 for D (5 bases). The sequenced sample was peripheral blood. This TCR came from a man in his 60s with acute or convalescent COVID-19. The CDR3 loop reads CASSLGLRGNTEAFF. For the CDR3, the DNA is TGTGCCAGCAGTTTGGGCCTTAGGGGGAACACTGAAGCTTTCTTT.